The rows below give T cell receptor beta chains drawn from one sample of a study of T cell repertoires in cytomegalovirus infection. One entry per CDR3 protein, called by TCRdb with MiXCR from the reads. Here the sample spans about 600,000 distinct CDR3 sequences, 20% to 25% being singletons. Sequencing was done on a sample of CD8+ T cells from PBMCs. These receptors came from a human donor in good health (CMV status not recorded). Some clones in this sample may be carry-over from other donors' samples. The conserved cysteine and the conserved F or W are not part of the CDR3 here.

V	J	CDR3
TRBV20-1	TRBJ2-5	SARDLLRLAGSTSQETQY
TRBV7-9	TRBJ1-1	ASSLAESGEAF
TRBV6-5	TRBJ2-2	ASSYGTLYTGELF
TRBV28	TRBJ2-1	ASSLRQPNEQF
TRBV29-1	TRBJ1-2	SVFPGTYYGYT
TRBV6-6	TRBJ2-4	ASTGGGAKNIQY
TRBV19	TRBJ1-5	ASSIPGARVNQPQH
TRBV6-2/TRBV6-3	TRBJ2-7	ASSYSRASPGQIYEQY
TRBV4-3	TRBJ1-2	ASSQEISGQGDGYT
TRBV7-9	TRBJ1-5	ASSLAKFGTGQPQH
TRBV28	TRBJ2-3	ASSLRGDADTQY
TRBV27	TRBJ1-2	ASSPGTGGAYGYT
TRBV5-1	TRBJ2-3	ASSSLYQTGQHTDTQY
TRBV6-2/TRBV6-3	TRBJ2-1	ASSYSRGDYNEQF
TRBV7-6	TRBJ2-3	ASSLGSLAGGSTDTQY
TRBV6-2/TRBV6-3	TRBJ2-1	ASSSLLLGGLSYNEQF
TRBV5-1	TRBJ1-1	ASSLVRTGNTEAF
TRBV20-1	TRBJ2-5	SASSGGVDQETQY
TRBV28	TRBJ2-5	ASSSLNYMYQETQY
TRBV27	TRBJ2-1	ASSRGRYEQF
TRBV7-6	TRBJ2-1	ASAPSGVYNEQF
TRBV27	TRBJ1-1	ASSLYQGANTEAF
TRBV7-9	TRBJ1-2	ASSLDNSYGCT
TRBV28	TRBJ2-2	ASSLGARGPGGNTGELF
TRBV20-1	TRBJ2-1	SAEDRASYNEQF
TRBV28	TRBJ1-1	ASSFVQGRGRTEAF
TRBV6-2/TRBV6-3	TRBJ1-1	ASRRRGLSEAF
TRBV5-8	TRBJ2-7	ASSFFNREQY
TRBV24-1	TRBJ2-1	ATRGWGYNEQF
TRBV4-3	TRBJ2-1	ASSQDRGARYNEQF
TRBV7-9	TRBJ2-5	ASSRTGGEGETQY
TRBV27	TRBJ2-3	ASSLSTVLPRGRGDTQY
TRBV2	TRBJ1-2	ASSEVQDGYT
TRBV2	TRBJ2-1	ASSEGRRGARYNEQF
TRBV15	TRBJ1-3	ATSEPDRGRGNTIY
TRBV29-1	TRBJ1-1	SVEEEGRGNTEAF
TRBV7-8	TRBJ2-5	ASSSETGGETQY
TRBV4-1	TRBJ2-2	AGSQEQGNTGELF
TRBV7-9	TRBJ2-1	ASSFGTGELNEQF
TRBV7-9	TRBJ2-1	ASSSPSGGSSYNEQF
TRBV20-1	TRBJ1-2	SARAGFTGGYT
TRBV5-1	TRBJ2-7	ASSLGRDYHYEQY
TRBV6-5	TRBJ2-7	ASFGGQASYEQY
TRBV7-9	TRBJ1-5	ASRDSPNQPQH
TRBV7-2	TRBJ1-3	ASSLAYGTDGNTIY
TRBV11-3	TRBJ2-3	ASSLLGKTDTQY
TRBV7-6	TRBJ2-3	ASSLPPYGAGTDTQY
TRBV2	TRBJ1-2	ASRGQGIKGNYGYT
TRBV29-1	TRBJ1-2	SVYTGVYGYT
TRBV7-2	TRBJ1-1	ASSLGVVDTEAF
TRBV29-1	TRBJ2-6	SVEDPYSSGANVLT
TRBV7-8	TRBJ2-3	ASSLGSGTSTDTQY
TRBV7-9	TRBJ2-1	ASSLYPTSGISYNEQF
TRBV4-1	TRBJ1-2	ASSHGNGYT
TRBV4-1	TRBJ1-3	ASEVSAGVSGNTIY
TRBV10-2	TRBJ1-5	ASSVQGAGYQPQH
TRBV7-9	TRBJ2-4	ASGPAGPKNIQY